This T cell receptor beta chain was captured in a study of shared clonotypes between healthy human individuals. Study findings and constraints: Sharing across four donors was highest in naive CD4 (approximately 5%) and lowest in memory CD8 (roughly 0.4%).

Sequenced by immunoSEQ multiplex PCR; TCRdb stores in-frame clones only, minus some. The sample has about 2 million clones; about 95% are singletons. The naive CD8 fraction comprised CD45RO-negative cells positively selected for CCR7 and excluded terminally differentiated effector memory CD45RA+ cells. The table lists this clone with a few counts. Its antigen is not known. The TCR originated in a man younger than 35 in good health. Source material: naive CD8+ T cells sorted from blood.

In DNA form, the CDR3 reads TGTGCCAGCAGCTTCGACGGCTACGAGCAGTACTTC. It translates to CASSFDGYEQYF. The V and J genes are TRBV7-9 and TRBJ2-7; D gene ambiguous. V lost 3 bases and J 3 bases, leaving 6 bases between the germline ends. The CDR3 covers 12 residues. Germline values: CDR1 SEHNR, CDR2 FQNEAQ (reference sequence).